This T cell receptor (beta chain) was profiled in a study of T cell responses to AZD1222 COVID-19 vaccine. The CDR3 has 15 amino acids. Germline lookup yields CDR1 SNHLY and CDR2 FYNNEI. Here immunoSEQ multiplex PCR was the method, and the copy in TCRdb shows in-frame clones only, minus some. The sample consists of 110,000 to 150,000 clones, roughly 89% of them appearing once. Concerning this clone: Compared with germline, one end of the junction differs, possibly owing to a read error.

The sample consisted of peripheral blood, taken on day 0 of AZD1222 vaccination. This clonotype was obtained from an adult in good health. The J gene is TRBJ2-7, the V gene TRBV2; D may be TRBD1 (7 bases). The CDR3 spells CASSEVGNRGGFLNF. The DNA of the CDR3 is TGTGCCAGCAGTGAAGTTGGGAACAGGGGAGGATTTCTGAACTTC.